These 15 T cell receptor beta chains were sequenced from one sample in a study of control samples from healthy donors and cancer patients. TCRdb's table, derived via immunoSEQ multiplex PCR, lists solely in-frame clones and lacks some. Found here are more than 85,000 clones, around 89% of them singletons; the top ten hold 3.7%. The source material was PBMCs. These receptors came from a woman aged 60-70 years with lung cancer.

J is TRBJ1-1 and V is TRBV29-1, with TRBD1 as a possible D gene (5 bases). CDR1 and CDR2 (germline): SQVTM, ANQGSEA. The V and J ends lost 2 bases and 4 bases respectively, with 14 bases between them. CDR3 length equals 14 residues. CDR3 region: CSVELTASGTEAFF. CDR3 bases: TGCAGCGTTGAATTGACAGCCTCAGGCACTGAAGCTTTCTTT.

This chain connects TRBV3-1 (or the pseudogene TRBV3-2) to TRBJ2-3; TRBD1 might be the D (5 bases). Germline V lookup: CDR1 LGHDT, CDR2 YNNKEL (reference sequence). Trimming took off 4 bases at V and 4 bases at J, with 15 bases between the two ends. The CDR3 sequence is 15 residues long. The CDR3 is CASSRLPEGADTQYF. CDR3 DNA: TGTGCCAGCAGCCGACTTCCGGAAGGGGCAGATACGCAGTATTTT.

The chain links TRBV27 to TRBJ1-1; 8 bases agree with TRBD1. The CDR3 spans 16 residues. J gave up 5 bases and V 4 bases, and 12 bases lay outside the gene matches. The germline V gene encodes CDR1 MNHEY and CDR2 SMNVEV (reference sequence). This chain's CDR3 is CASSSQRTGLGTEAFF. As DNA, the CDR3 is TGTGCCAGCAGTTCGCAAAGGACAGGGCTAGGGACTGAAGCTTTCTTT.

V gene TRBV10-3 combines with J gene TRBJ2-5; D is unclear. Germline V lookup: CDR1 ENHRY, CDR2 SYGVKD. The CDR3 spans 13 residues. V was cut by 4 bases and J by 0 bases, with 6 bases left in between. CDR3 residues: CAISAPDQETQYF. The CDR3, as DNA: TGTGCCATCAGTGCCCCAGACCAAGAGACCCAGTACTTC.

The chain employs TRBV7-2 and TRBJ1-6, with D tentatively TRBD1 (5 bases). This CDR3 contains 14 residues. Germline CDR1 reads SGHTA; CDR2 reads FQGNSA. V was pared by 1 base and J by 8 bases, with 9 bases between. The CDR3 sequence is CASSLEVRDSPLHF. The CDR3 DNA is TGTGCCAGCAGCTTAGAGGTCAGGGATTCACCCCTCCACTTT.

The rearrangement joins TRBV3-1 (or the pseudogene TRBV3-2) to TRBJ1-2, with D uncertain. The V gene's germline CDR1 is LGHDT and CDR2 YNNKEL (reference sequence). Trimming left V 1 base short and J 7 bases short, with 7 bases between. This CDR3 contains 12 residues. The CDR3 loop is CASSQGVGGYTF. Written as DNA, the CDR3 is TGTGCCAGCAGCCAAGGGGTGGGTGGCTACACCTTC.

The genes are TRBV29-1 and TRBJ2-1; D is ambiguous. CDR1 is SQVTM and CDR2 is ANQGSEA in the germline V gene. The CDR3 spans 15 residues. V was shortened by 3 bases and J by 0 bases, with 12 bases between the two germline ends. CDR3 sequence: CSVEVLESSYNEQFF. The DNA of the CDR3 is TGCAGCGTTGAGGTGTTGGAGAGCTCCTACAATGAGCAGTTCTTC.

The chain carries TRBV19 and TRBJ2-1; no reliable D call. The germline V gene has CDR1 LNHDA and CDR2 SQIVND (reference sequence). CDR3 length: 18 residues. The V end was cut by 3 bases, the J end by 4 bases, with 22 bases between. The CDR3, as DNA: TGTGCCAGTAGTATCCCATACCACCGCGGAAAGGGATACAATGAGCAGTTCTTC. Translated, it gives CASSIPYHRGKGYNEQFF.

The rearrangement uses TRBV4-3 and TRBJ1-5; D call uncertain. This CDR3 has 15 amino acids. The germline V gene has CDR1 LGHNA and CDR2 YSLEER. Trimming shortened V by 0 bases and J by 9 bases, and 15 bases separated the two germline ends. CDR3 amino acids: CASSQDSVALTPQHF. DNA for the CDR3: TGCGCCAGCAGCCAAGATTCGGTCGCCCTAACGCCCCAGCATTTT.

The J gene is TRBJ2-1, the V gene TRBV18; TRBD1 matches 9 bases. V shed 5 bases, J shed 8 bases, and the junction held 10 bases outside the gene matches. CDR1 KGHSH and CDR2 LQKENI come from the germline V gene. The CDR3 contains 15 residues. The CDR3 DNA reads TGTGCCAGCTCAGGAAGCACAGGGGGCCGGGATGAGCAGTTCTTC. Translating gives CASSGSTGGRDEQFF.

The table lists this clone with a count of one. The chain combines TRBV25-1 with TRBJ1-1; D is perhaps TRBD1 (5 bases). CDR3 length: 13 amino acids. The germline V gene encodes CDR1 MGHDK and CDR2 SYGVNS. V was shortened by 4 bases and J by 2 bases, with 8 bases between the two germline ends. DNA for the CDR3: TGTGCCAGCAGTGGGGGGACCAACACTGAAGCTTTCTTT. It specifies CASSGGTNTEAFF.

V and J are TRBV7-6 and TRBJ1-2, with D tentatively TRBD1 (5 bases). Germline CDR1 and CDR2: SGHVS and FNYEAQ. The length of the CDR3 is 15 residues. V dropped 5 bases and J dropped 0 bases, with 13 bases sitting between them. The CDR3 here is CASSPLDTSNYGYTF. CDR3 nucleotides: TGTGCCAGCAGCCCCTTGGACACGTCTAACTATGGCTACACCTTC.

This clone was detected only once. J is TRBJ1-4 and V is TRBV5-6; D may be TRBD1 (6 bases). The CDR3 covers 16 residues. Per the germline V gene, CDR1 is SGHDT and CDR2 is YYEEEE. V was pared by 4 bases and J by 6 bases, with 19 bases between. The CDR3 spells CASSPKPGAWDEKLFF. As DNA, the CDR3 is TGTGCCAGCAGCCCCAAACCGGGGGCCTGGGATGAAAAACTGTTTTTT.

V and J are TRBV5-8 and TRBJ1-1; D remains unclear. The CDR3 contains 14 residues. Per germline, CDR1 SGHTS and CDR2 YDEGEE. Trimming stripped 0 bases from V and 5 bases from J, with 11 bases between. The CDR3 sequence is CASSLVNTGTEAFF. The CDR3 coding sequence is TGTGCCAGCAGCTTGGTTAATACTGGAACTGAAGCTTTCTTT.

This chain joins TRBV5-8 and TRBJ2-1; 9 nucleotides match TRBD2. Losses at the gene ends were 2 bases for V and 6 bases for J; bases not matched to a gene: 6. Germline loops: CDR1 SGHTS, CDR2 YDEGEE. The CDR3 is made up of 15 amino acids. In DNA, the CDR3 is TGTGCCAGCAGCTTCAGCGGGAGGATTCCCAATGAGCAGTTCTTC. Amino acids: CASSFSGRIPNEQFF.